The 28 T cell receptor beta chains below were found in one sample sequenced in a study of molecular identifiers for immune sequencing clone quantification. TCRdb passed the PCR reads through MiXCR, listing each CDR3 protein once. The sample lists around 82,000 distinct CDR3 sequences, 15% to 20% occurring once. Sequenced: naive CD8+ T cells from blood, with Jurkat cell RNA spiked in. Regarding subset: FACS-sorted CD8+CD4-CCR7+CD45RA+ naive T cells. Receptor source: a human donor in good health. Some libraries in this study had Jurkat cell RNA spiked in.

This clonotype was seen at least ten times. The rearrangement uses TRBV20-1 and TRBJ1-1, with D unresolved. V was shortened by 4 bases and J by 0 bases, with 21 bases between the two germline ends. The germline V gene has CDR1 DFQATT and CDR2 SNEGSKA (reference sequence). The CDR3 is made up of 17 amino acids. The CDR3 loop is CSANSFKQRLMNTEAFF. DNA of the CDR3: TGCAGTGCTAATTCGTTTAAGCAACGCCTCATGAACACTGAAGCTTTCTTT.

There are many counts of this clonotype. V usage is TRBV20-1 and J usage is TRBJ2-7; 14 bases line up with TRBD2. From germline, CDR1 is DFQATT and CDR2 SNEGSKA (reference sequence). This CDR3 has 15 residues. Germline trimming cut 6 bases from V and 6 bases from J; bases unmatched to any gene: 10. The CDR3 sequence: CSASRTSGRSGEQYF. The DNA of the CDR3 is TGCAGTGCCTCCCGGACTAGCGGGAGGTCGGGCGAGCAGTACTTC.

This clonotype has at least ten counts. CDR3 nucleotides: TGTGCCAGTAGTATTGGGACAGGGAATCAGCCCCAGCATTTT. The encoded protein is CASSIGTGNQPQHF. This chain connects TRBV19 to TRBJ1-5; TRBD1 matches at 9 bases. This CDR3 is built from 14 residues. Germline-derived CDR1 and CDR2 are LNHDA and SQIVND (reference sequence). Trimming at V came to 3 bases and at J to 4 bases, leaving 1 base not matched to a gene.

Ten or more counts support this clonotype. This chain connects TRBV6-2 or TRBV6-3 to TRBJ1-2; unclear D gene. V gave up 6 bases and J gave up 1 base, with 12 bases separating them. The CDR3 has 14 residues. CDR1 and CDR2 (germline): MNHEY, SVGEGT. DNA for the CDR3: TGTGCCAGCAGCCCCAGACGGATTAACTATGGCTACACCTTC. Translation: CASSPRRINYGYTF.

About this clonotype itself: This may arise from a read error, as a much more abundant clone is one base away. The gene calls are TRBV19 and TRBJ2-7; D not resolved. This CDR3 contains 13 residues. From germline, CDR1 is LNHDA and CDR2 SQIVND (reference sequence). CDR3 sequence: CASSIATEYGQYF. CDR3 DNA sequence: TGTGCCAGTAGTATAGCGACCGAGTACGGGCAGTACTTC.

Worth noting for this clonotype: A much larger clone sits a single nucleotide away, making a read error possible. This chain joins TRBV4-1 and TRBJ1-2; no definite D call. The CDR3 is 14 amino acids. The V end was cut by 3 bases, the J end by 5 bases, with 13 bases between. Per germline, CDR1 MGHRA and CDR2 YSYEKL. CDR3 nucleotide sequence: TGCGCCAGCAGCCATGATTTTACCTTTTATGGCTACACCTTC. It encodes CASSHDFTFYGYTF.

The sample holds many counts of this clonotype. The chain recombines TRBV29-1 with TRBJ2-7; 8 bases align to TRBD1. Looked up from germline, CDR1 is SQVTM and CDR2 is ANQGSEA. V gave up 0 bases and J gave up 3 bases; unmatched junction bases: 7. The CDR3 extends over 15 amino acids. DNA for the CDR3: TGCAGCGTTGAAGATGCCAGGGGGCCCTTCTACGAGCAGTACTTC. It translates to CSVEDARGPFYEQYF.

This clonotype turned up a few times. The rearrangement links TRBV7-9 to TRBJ2-7; D is unresolved. The CDR3 sequence is 16 residues long. CDR1 and CDR2 (germline): SEHNR, FQNEAQ (reference sequence). V gave up 5 bases and J gave up 2 bases, with 19 bases separating them. CDR3 DNA: TGTGCCAGCAGCAAATTAATGGACGACGATCCCTACGAGCAGTACTTC. Translating gives CASSKLMDDDPYEQYF.

This clonotype was counted many times. The J gene is TRBJ2-2, the V gene TRBV20-1, with 8 nucleotides matching TRBD1. CDR1 and CDR2 from the germline V gene are DFQATT and SNEGSKA (reference sequence). The CDR3 sequence is 12 residues long. Trimming at V came to 5 bases and at J to 6 bases, leaving 2 bases not matched to a gene. Here the CDR3 DNA reads TGCAGTGCTGACAGGGGTTCCGGGGAGCTGTTTTTT. Translating it yields CSADRGSGELFF.

This clonotype was recorded at least ten times. In DNA, the CDR3 is TGTGCCAGCAGCTTAGTTTACAGCGGAGAGGCCGGGGAGCTGTTTTTT. Translation: CASSLVYSGEAGELFF. The gene calls are TRBV7-9 and TRBJ2-2; TRBD2 might be the D (5 bases). Germline CDR1 and CDR2: SEHNR and FQNEAQ (reference sequence). The CDR3 spans 16 residues. V was trimmed by 1 base and J by 6 bases, leaving 15 bases between them.

This chain links TRBV7-9 with TRBJ2-1, with D maybe TRBD2 (6 bases). Germline CDR1 reads SEHNR; CDR2 reads FQNEAQ (reference sequence). CDR3 length: 16 amino acids. Trimming took off 5 bases at V and 8 bases at J, with 22 bases between the two ends. CDR3 bases: TGTGCCAGCAGCCCGACCTCCTCCCCCCCGGGGGATGAGCAGTTCTTC. It is translated as CASSPTSSPPGDEQFF.

This clonotype has ten or more counts. The gene calls are TRBV7-2 and TRBJ1-2; D perhaps matches TRBD1 (5 bases). The CDR3 runs to 16 residues. Germline lookup yields CDR1 SGHTA and CDR2 FQGNSA. Trimming stripped 0 bases from V and 3 bases from J, with 14 bases between. For the CDR3, the DNA is TGTGCCAGCAGCTTAGCAGAGGGGCCCCCCGACTATGGCTACACCTTC. It yields the protein CASSLAEGPPDYGYTF.

To note about this clonotype: A read error is likely, as this CDR3 ends without the conserved phenylalanine or tryptophan. The chain couples TRBV20-1 to TRBJ2-1; 10 bases are a match to TRBD2. V shed 2 bases, J shed 6 bases, and the junction held 10 bases outside the gene matches. This CDR3 has 16 amino acids. CDR1 is DFQATT, CDR2 SNEGSKA, per germline (reference sequence). The CDR3 region has the DNA TGCAGTGCTAGATACACACTAGCGGGGTTAGTCAATGAGCAGTTCTCC. This gives the protein CSARYTLAGLVNEQFS.

This clonotype was detected ten times or more. CDR3 region: CAWSVLAPGDSPLHF. The CDR3 DNA is TGTGCCTGGAGTGTATTGGCGCCGGGAGATTCACCCCTCCACTTT. This chain links TRBV30 with TRBJ1-6, with D unclear. From germline, CDR1 is GTSNPN and CDR2 SVGIG (reference sequence). The CDR3 spans 15 residues. Deletions cut 0 bases from V and 8 bases from J, with 14 bases between.

This clonotype was counted ten times or more. This chain connects TRBV6-6 to TRBJ1-1; D perhaps matches TRBD1 (6 bases). Trimming took off 5 bases at V and 1 base at J, with 11 bases between the two ends. CDR3 length: 14 amino acids. Looked up from germline, CDR1 is MNHNY and CDR2 is SVGAGI (reference sequence). The CDR3 reads CASSPWTANTEAFF. DNA for the CDR3: TGTGCCAGCAGTCCCTGGACAGCGAACACTGAAGCTTTCTTT.

This clonotype was counted only a few times. The V and J genes are TRBV27 and TRBJ2-1; D gene unclear. The CDR3 contains 13 residues. CDR1 and CDR2 (germline): MNHEY, SMNVEV (reference sequence). V was trimmed by 7 bases and J by 1 base, leaving 8 bases between them. The CDR3 region is CASKARSYNEQFF. In nucleotides, the CDR3 is TGTGCCAGCAAAGCGAGATCCTACAATGAGCAGTTCTTC.

In regard to this clonotype: Just one base apart from a much larger clone, this may be a read error. The chain is built from TRBV12-3 or TRBV12-4 and TRBJ2-1, with D hard to call. The V gene lost 3 bases and the J gene lost 5 bases, with 11 bases spanning the gap. The CDR3 runs to 14 residues. The CDR3 DNA reads TGTGCCAGCAGTTTTTCGGTAAGGGACAATGAGCAGTTCTTC. Translating it yields CASSFSVRDNEQFF.

This clonotype has at least ten counts. The genes are TRBV30 and TRBJ2-5, with D possibly being TRBD1 or TRBD2 (5 bases each). Between the trimmed V and J ends, which lost 0 bases and 4 bases, there was a span of 12 bases. The CDR3 is made up of 14 amino acids. Germline V gene lookup returns CDR1 GTSNPN and CDR2 SVGIG (reference sequence). The CDR3 spells CAWSVGGGGETQYF. The DNA of the CDR3 is TGTGCCTGGAGTGTGGGTGGGGGTGGAGAGACCCAGTACTTC.

This clonotype was seen more than once but under ten times. A clone one base away is much larger, so this may be a read error. The CDR3 sequence: CAWTYPGRISKNTGELFF. The CDR3 coding sequence is TGTGCCTGGACTTATCCGGGACGAATATCCAAGAACACCGGGGAGCTGTTTTTT. The chain is built from TRBV30 and TRBJ2-2, with D perhaps TRBD1 or TRBD2 (5 bases each). CDR1 is GTSNPN and CDR2 is SVGIG in the germline V gene (reference sequence). With 4 bases removed from V and 1 base from J, the gap between germline ends came to 22 bases. CDR3 length equals 18 residues.

The rearrangement links TRBV28 to TRBJ1-1, with a possible D match to TRBD1 (6 bases). Germline V gene lookup returns CDR1 MDHEN and CDR2 SYDVKM. Trimming pared 3 bases from V and 12 bases from J, leaving 17 bases between. The CDR3 has 13 residues. The CDR3 spells CASSFRTVDGTFF. The DNA of the CDR3 is TGTGCCAGCAGTTTCCGGACAGTTGACGGGACTTTCTTT.

A remark on this clonotype: A much larger clone differs by one base, so this may be a read error. The chain recombines TRBV12-3 or TRBV12-4 with TRBJ1-2; D is perhaps TRBD1 (5 bases). The CDR3 is made up of 13 amino acids. V lost 5 bases, J lost 7 bases, and 14 bases lay in between. DNA for the CDR3: TGTGCCAGCAGTCCCAGGGCCCGTTGTGGCTACACCTTC. Its protein is CASSPRARCGYTF.

This clonotype was detected ten times or more. The rearrangement uses TRBV5-1 and TRBJ2-2; 12 nucleotides align to TRBD2. The ends lost 5 bases at V and 0 bases at J; junction bases unmatched: 8. CDR1 SGHRS and CDR2 YFSETQ come from the germline V gene. The CDR3 is 18 amino acids. The CDR3 is CASRRGTSGHANTGELFF. The DNA for the CDR3 is TGCGCCAGCAGACGAGGGACTAGCGGGCACGCGAACACCGGGGAGCTGTTTTTT.

This clonotype was counted many times. The chain has TRBV6-2 or TRBV6-3 and TRBJ2-7, with D perhaps matching TRBD2 (6 bases). CDR3 length: 13 amino acids. Trimming took 5 bases from V and 2 from J, leaving 10 bases between them. Germline V CDR1 and CDR2: MNHEY, SVGEGT. The CDR3 here is CASSVRETYEQYF. The CDR3 region has the DNA TGTGCCAGCAGTGTCCGGGAGACCTACGAGCAGTACTTC.

This clonotype was seen at least ten times. The V gene is TRBV14, the J gene TRBJ2-1; D may be TRBD1 (5 bases). V shed 0 bases and J shed 10 bases, with 22 bases lying between them. This CDR3 comprises 17 residues. Germline V CDR1 and CDR2: SGHDN, FVKESK. In DNA, the CDR3 is TGTGCCAGCAGCCAAGATGGCCCAGGGCTTACCACCTACGAGCAGTTCTTC. Residues: CASSQDGPGLTTYEQFF.

In the case of this clonotype: The germline gene is not matched at one end of the junction; a read error may be the cause. The chain combines TRBV19 with TRBJ2-7, with TRBD2 matching 8 bases. Germline V gene sequence: CDR1 LNHDA, CDR2 SQIVND (reference sequence). CDR3 length: 14 amino acids. The CDR3 here is CAGSITGGFYEQYF. The CDR3 bases are TGTGCCGGTAGTATAACGGGAGGGTTCTACGAGCAGTACTTC.

This clonotype was seen ten or more times. The CDR3 loop is CASSRAGGTDTQYF. CDR3 DNA: TGCGCCAGCAGCAGAGCGGGGGGCACAGATACGCAGTATTTT. The V call is TRBV5-1, the J call TRBJ2-3, with 8 positions matching TRBD2. The CDR3 has 14 residues. Per the germline V gene, CDR1 is SGHRS and CDR2 is YFSETQ. With V trimmed by 4 bases and J by 1 base, 2 bases remained unmatched. Together with reference TRBV5-1 and TRBJ2-3, the CDR3 gives the full variable domain: KAGVTQTPRYLIKTRGQQVTLSCSPISGHRSVSWYQQTPGQGLQFLFEYFSETQRNKGNFPGRFSGRQFSNSRSEMNVSTLELGDSALYLCASSRAGGTDTQYFGPGTRLTVL.

This clonotype was seen repeatedly, ten times or more. The chain recombines TRBV27 with TRBJ1-1; D is uncertain. The germline CDR1 and CDR2 sequences are MNHEY and SMNVEV (reference sequence). The CDR3 has 14 amino acids. V was pared by 0 bases and J by 2 bases, with 7 bases between. CDR3 amino acids: CASSLSTINTEAFF. In DNA form, the CDR3 reads TGTGCCAGCAGTTTATCCACGATTAACACTGAAGCTTTCTTT.

There are many counts of this clonotype. CDR3 loop: CASRWTSGGYEQYF. The CDR3, as DNA: TGTGCCAGCAGGTGGACTAGCGGGGGTTACGAGCAGTACTTC. The V and J genes are TRBV28 and TRBJ2-7; 13 nucleotides line up with TRBD2. V gave up 6 bases and J gave up 4 bases; unmatched junction bases: 3. The germline CDR1 and CDR2 sequences are MDHEN and SYDVKM. CDR3 length: 14 residues. The full variable domain, in which reference TRBV28 and TRBJ2-7 provide the parts outside the CDR3, is DVKVTQSSRYLVKRTGEKVFLECVQDMDHENMFWYRQDPGLGLRLIYFSYDVKMKEKGDIPEGYSVSREKKERFSLILESASTNQTSMYLCASRWTSGGYEQYFGPGTRLTVT.